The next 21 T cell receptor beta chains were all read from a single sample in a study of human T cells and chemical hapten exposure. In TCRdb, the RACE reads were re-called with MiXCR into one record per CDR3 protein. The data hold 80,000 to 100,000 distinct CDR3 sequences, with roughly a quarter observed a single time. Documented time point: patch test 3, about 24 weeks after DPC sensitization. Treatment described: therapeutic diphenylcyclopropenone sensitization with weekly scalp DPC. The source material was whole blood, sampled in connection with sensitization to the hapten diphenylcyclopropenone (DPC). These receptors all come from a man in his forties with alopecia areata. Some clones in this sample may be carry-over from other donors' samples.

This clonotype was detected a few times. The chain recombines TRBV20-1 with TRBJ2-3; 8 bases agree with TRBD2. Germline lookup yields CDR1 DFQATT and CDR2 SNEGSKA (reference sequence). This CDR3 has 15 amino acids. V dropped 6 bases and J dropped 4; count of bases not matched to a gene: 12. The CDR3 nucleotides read TGCAGTGCCACGGGGGGGGCGGGAGTAGCAGATACGCAGTATTTT. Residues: CSATGGAGVADTQYF.

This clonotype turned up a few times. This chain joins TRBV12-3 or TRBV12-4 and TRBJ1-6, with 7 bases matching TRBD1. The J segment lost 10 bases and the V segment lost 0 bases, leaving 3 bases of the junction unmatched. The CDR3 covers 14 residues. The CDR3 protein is CASSLANRGSPLHF. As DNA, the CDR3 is TGTGCCAGCAGTTTAGCCAACAGGGGATCACCCCTCCACTTT.

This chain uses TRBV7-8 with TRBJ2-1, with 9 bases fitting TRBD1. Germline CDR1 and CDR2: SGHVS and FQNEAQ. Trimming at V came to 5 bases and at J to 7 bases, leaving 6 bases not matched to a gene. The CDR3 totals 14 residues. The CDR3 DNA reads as TGTGCCAGCAGCCCCCGGGACAGGGTAAATGAGCAGTTCTTC. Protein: CASSPRDRVNEQFF. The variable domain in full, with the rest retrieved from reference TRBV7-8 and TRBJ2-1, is GAGVSQSPRYKVAKRGQDVALRCDPISGHVSLFWYQQALGQGPEFLTYFQNEAQLDKSGLPSDRFFAERPEGSVSTLKIQRTQQEDSAVYLCASSPRDRVNEQFFGPGTRLTVL.

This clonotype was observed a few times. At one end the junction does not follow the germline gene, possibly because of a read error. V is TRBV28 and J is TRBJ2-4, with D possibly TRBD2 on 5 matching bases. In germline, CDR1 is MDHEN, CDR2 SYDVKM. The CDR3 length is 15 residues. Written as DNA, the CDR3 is TGTGCCAGCGGTTTGATAGCGCCGTCCAAAAACATTCAGTACTTC. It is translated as CASGLIAPSKNIQYF.

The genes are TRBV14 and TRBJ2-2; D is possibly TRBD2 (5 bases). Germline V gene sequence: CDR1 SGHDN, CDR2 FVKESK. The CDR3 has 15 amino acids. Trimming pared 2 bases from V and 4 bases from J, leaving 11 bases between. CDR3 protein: CASSQTEGPTGELFF. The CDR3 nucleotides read TGTGCCAGCAGCCAAACTGAGGGTCCCACCGGGGAGCTGTTTTTT. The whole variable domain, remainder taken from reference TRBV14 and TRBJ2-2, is EAGVTQFPSHSVIEKGQTVTLRCDPISGHDNLYWYRRVMGKEIKFLLHFVKESKQDESGMPNNRFLAERTGGTYSTLKVQPAELEDSGVYFCASSQTEGPTGELFFGEGSRLTVL.

The CDR3 coding sequence is TGTGCCAGCATGAGAGGGGGCGTCGGCGGGGAGCTGTTTTTT. It encodes CASMRGGVGGELFF. The genes are TRBV27 and TRBJ2-2; 7 bases map to TRBD1. With 7 bases clipped from V and 7 bases from J, the junction kept 9 bases outside the gene matches. The CDR3 consists of 14 residues. CDR1 and CDR2 from the germline V gene are MNHEY and SMNVEV (reference sequence).

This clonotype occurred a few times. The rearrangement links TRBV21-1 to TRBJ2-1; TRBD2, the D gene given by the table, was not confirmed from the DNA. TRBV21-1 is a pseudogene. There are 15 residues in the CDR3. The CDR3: CASSAGLAVNNEQFF. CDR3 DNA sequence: TGTGCCAGCAGCGCGGGCCTAGCGGTTAACAATGAGCAGTTCTTC.

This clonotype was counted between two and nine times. The CDR3 region is CSARVSKGSYEQYF. The CDR3 DNA reads TGCAGTGCTAGAGTTTCCAAGGGGAGCTACGAGCAGTACTTC. The chain couples TRBV20-1 to TRBJ2-7; either TRBD1 or TRBD2 may fit D (5 bases each). This CDR3 has 14 amino acids. The V gene's germline CDR1 is DFQATT and CDR2 SNEGSKA (reference sequence). V lost 1 base and J 3 bases, leaving 13 bases between the germline ends.

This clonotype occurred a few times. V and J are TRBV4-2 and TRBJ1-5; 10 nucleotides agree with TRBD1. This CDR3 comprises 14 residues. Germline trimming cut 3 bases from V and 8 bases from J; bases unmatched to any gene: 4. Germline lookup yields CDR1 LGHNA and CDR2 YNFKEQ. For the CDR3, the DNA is TGTGCCAGCAGCCAGAGACAGGGGGCTGAGCCCCAGCATTTT. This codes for CASSQRQGAEPQHF.

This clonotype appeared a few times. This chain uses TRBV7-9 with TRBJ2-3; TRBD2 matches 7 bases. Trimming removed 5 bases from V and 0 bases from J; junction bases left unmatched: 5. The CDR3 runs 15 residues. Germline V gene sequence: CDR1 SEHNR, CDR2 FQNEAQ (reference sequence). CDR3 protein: CASSEISGSTDTQYF. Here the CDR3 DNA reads TGTGCCAGCAGCGAAATTAGCGGGAGCACAGATACGCAGTATTTT.

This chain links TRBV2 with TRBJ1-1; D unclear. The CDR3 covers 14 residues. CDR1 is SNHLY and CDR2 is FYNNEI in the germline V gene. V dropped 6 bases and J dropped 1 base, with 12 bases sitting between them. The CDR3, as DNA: TGTGCCAGCAGGACCACGGCTTGGAACACTGAAGCTTTCTTT. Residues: CASRTTAWNTEAFF.

CDR3 sequence reads: CSARLADYEQYF. The CDR3 DNA is TGCAGTGCTAGACTAGCGGACTACGAGCAGTACTTC. V and J are TRBV20-1 and TRBJ2-7; TRBD2 matches at 7 bases. The CDR3 has 12 residues. CDR1 is DFQATT and CDR2 is SNEGSKA in the germline V gene (reference sequence). After removal of 2 bases from V and 3 bases from J, the junction contained 1 base not matched to a gene.

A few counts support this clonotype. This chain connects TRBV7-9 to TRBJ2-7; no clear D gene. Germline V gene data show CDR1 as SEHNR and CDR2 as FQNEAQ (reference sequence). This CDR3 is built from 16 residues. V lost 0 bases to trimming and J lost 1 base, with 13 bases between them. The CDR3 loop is CASSLATGTASYEQYF. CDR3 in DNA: TGTGCCAGCAGCTTAGCGACGGGTACTGCGTCCTACGAGCAGTACTTC.

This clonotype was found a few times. CDR3 sequence (DNA): TGTGCCAGCAGCGCGGGAGCGGGAGATTACAATGAGCAGTTCTTC. Translating gives CASSAGAGDYNEQFF. The J gene is TRBJ2-1, the V gene TRBV9; TRBD2 matches 8 bases. Germline CDR1 SGDLS, CDR2 YYNGEE. V shed 3 bases and J 4 bases; nucleotides not matched to a gene: 6. The CDR3 has 15 residues.

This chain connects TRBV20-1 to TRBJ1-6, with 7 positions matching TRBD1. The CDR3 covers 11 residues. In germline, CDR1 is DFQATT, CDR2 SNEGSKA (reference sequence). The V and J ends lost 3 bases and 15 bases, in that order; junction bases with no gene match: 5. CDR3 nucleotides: TGCAGTGCTAGGACAGGGTTTCACCTCCACTTT. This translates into CSARTGFHLHF.

Here the CDR3 DNA reads TGTGCCAGCAGTTTATTTCAGGATTCTACGGAGCAGTACTTC. The encoded protein is CASSLFQDSTEQYF. The chain couples TRBV27 to TRBJ2-7; D is ambiguous. Trimming removed 1 base at V and 7 bases at J, with 14 bases between. Germline CDR1 is MNHEY and CDR2 is SMNVEV (reference sequence). The CDR3 is 14 amino acids.

CDR3 sequence reads: CATSDPGTGDREQYF. The CDR3 DNA reads as TGTGCCACCAGTGATCCCGGGACAGGGGATCGCGAGCAGTACTTC. V and J are TRBV24-1 and TRBJ2-7, with 10 bases identical to TRBD1. V dropped 3 bases and J dropped 6; count of bases not matched to a gene: 7. Germline lookup yields CDR1 KGHDR and CDR2 SFDVKD. This CDR3 has 15 residues.

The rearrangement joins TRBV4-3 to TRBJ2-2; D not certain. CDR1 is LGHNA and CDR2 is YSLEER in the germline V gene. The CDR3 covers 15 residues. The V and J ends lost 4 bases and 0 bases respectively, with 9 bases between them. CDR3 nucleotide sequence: TGCGCCAGCAGCCCATGGACCGCGAACACCGGGGAGCTGTTTTTT. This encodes CASSPWTANTGELFF.

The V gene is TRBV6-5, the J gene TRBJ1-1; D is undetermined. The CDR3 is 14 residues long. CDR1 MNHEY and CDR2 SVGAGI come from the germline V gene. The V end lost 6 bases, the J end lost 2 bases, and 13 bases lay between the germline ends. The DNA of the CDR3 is TGTGCCAGCAGCCCCGGGTCTTGCAACACTGAAGCTTTCTTT. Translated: CASSPGSCNTEAFF.

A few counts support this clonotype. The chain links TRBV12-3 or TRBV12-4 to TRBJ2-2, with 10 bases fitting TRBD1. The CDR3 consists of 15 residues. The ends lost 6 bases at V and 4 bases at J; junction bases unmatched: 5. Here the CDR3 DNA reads TGTGCCAGCAGGCGACAGGGGGCGGGCACCGGGGAGCTGTTTTTT. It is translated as CASRRQGAGTGELFF.

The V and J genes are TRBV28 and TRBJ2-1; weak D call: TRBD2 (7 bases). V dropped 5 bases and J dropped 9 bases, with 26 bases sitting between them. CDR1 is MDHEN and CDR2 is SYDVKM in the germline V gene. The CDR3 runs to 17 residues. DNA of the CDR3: TGTGCCAGCAGTCCGTCATTGGGGGGGCCGGAGTTGGGTGAGCAGTTCTTC. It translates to CASSPSLGGPELGEQFF.